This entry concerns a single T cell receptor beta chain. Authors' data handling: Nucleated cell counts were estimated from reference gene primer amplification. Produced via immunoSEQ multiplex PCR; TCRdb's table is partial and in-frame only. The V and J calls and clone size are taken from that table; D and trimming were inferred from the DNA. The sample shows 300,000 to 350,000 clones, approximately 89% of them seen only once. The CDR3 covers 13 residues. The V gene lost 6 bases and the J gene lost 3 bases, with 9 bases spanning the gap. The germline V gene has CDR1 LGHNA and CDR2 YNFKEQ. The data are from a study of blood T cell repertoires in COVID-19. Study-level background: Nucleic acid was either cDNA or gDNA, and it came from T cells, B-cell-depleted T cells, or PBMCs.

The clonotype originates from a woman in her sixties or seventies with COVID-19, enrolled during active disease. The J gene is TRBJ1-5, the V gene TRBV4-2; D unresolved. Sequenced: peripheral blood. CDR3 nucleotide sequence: TGTGCCAGCAGTGTCGGTGACAATCAGCCCCAGCATTTT. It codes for CASSVGDNQPQHF.